Listed below are T cell receptor beta chains from one sample, sequenced in a study of post-analysis software for immune sequencing data. One entry per CDR3 protein results from TCRdb running MiXCR on the PCR reads. The top ten clones hold approximately 4.5% of a sample with under 900,000 distinct CDR3 sequences, about 57% of them seen once. Sequenced input: blood. The receptor source for this set is a girl aged 5 to 17 with multiple sclerosis. The CDR3 runs from the conserved cysteine through the conserved F or W. The order of the fields is clone size, V gene, J gene, D gene, CDR3 protein, CDR3 DNA. A D gene is named only where the DNA matches it firmly. Some rows have no size entry. The others give once, few or many, or a class for an expanded clone.

clone_size: many; v_call: TRBV4-2; j_call: TRBJ2-3; d_call: TRBD2; cdr3_aa: CASSQLPGTSGGADTQYF; cdr3_nt: TGTGCCAGCAGCCAACTTCCCGGGACTAGCGGGGGGGCGGACACGCAGTATTTT
clone_size: -; v_call: TRBV7-9; j_call: TRBJ2-5; d_call: -; cdr3_aa: CASSLNRETYKQYF; cdr3_nt: TGTGCCAGCAGCTTAAACAGGGAAACCTACAAGCAGTACTTC
clone_size: -; v_call: TRBV7-9; j_call: TRBJ2-3; d_call: -; cdr3_aa: CASSLASGRFTDTQYF; cdr3_nt: TGTGCCAGCAGCTTAGCGAGTGGCAGATTCACAGATACGCAGTATTTT
clone_size: -; v_call: TRBV6-6; j_call: TRBJ2-5; d_call: -; cdr3_aa: CASSYSSKGEQYF; cdr3_nt: TGTGCCAGCAGTTACTCATCGAAGGGGGAGCAGTACTTC
clone_size: -; v_call: TRBV5-1; j_call: TRBJ2-7; d_call: -; cdr3_aa: CASSLAIDGLQAYEQYF; cdr3_nt: TGCGCCAGCAGCTTGGCCATTGACGGACTCCAAGCCTACGAGCAGTACTTC
clone_size: -; v_call: TRBV3-1; j_call: TRBJ2-7; d_call: TRBD2; cdr3_aa: CASSIQSGMAYNEQYF; cdr3_nt: TGTGCCAGCAGCATCCAGAGCGGGATGGCCTACAATGAGCAGTACTTC
clone_size: -; v_call: TRBV29-1; j_call: TRBJ2-1; d_call: TRBD2; cdr3_aa: CSVEEAGGASEQFF; cdr3_nt: TGCAGCGTTGAAGAAGCGGGAGGGGCATCCGAGCAGTTCTTC
clone_size: -; v_call: TRBV6-5; j_call: TRBJ2-2; d_call: -; cdr3_aa: CASSPANTGELFF; cdr3_nt: TGTGCCAGCAGTCCAGCGAACACCGGGGAGCTGTTTTTT
clone_size: -; v_call: TRBV6-1; j_call: TRBJ2-1; d_call: TRBD1; cdr3_aa: CASSLGQGYEQFF; cdr3_nt: TGTGCCAGCAGCCTGGGACAGGGATATGAGCAGTTCTTC
clone_size: -; v_call: TRBV12-3/TRBV12-4; j_call: TRBJ2-1; d_call: -; cdr3_aa: CASSLGQEAKQFF; cdr3_nt: TGTGCCAGCAGTTTAGGCCAGGAGGCTAAGCAGTTCTTC
clone_size: -; v_call: TRBV7-3; j_call: TRBJ2-6; d_call: -; cdr3_aa: CASSLTSASGANVLTF; cdr3_nt: TGTGCCAGCAGCTTAACGTCGGCCTCTGGGGCCAACGTCCTGACTTTC
clone_size: -; v_call: TRBV14; j_call: TRBJ2-7; d_call: -; cdr3_aa: CASSQGPLSDEQYF; cdr3_nt: TGTGCCAGCAGCCAAGGGCCCTTATCGGACGAGCAGTACTTC
clone_size: -; v_call: TRBV6-5; j_call: TRBJ2-7; d_call: TRBD1; cdr3_aa: CASSYPGQGGPYEQYF; cdr3_nt: TGTGCCAGCAGTTACCCGGGACAGGGGGGACCCTACGAGCAGTACTTC
clone_size: -; v_call: TRBV30; j_call: TRBJ2-5; d_call: -; cdr3_aa: CAWTLAPGIQETQYF; cdr3_nt: TGTGCCTGGACCCTAGCCCCAGGGATTCAAGAGACCCAGTACTTC
clone_size: -; v_call: TRBV12-3/TRBV12-4; j_call: TRBJ2-1; d_call: TRBD2; cdr3_aa: CASSRPGLGNEQFF; cdr3_nt: TGTGCCAGCAGTCGCCCGGGACTAGGGAATGAGCAGTTCTTC
clone_size: -; v_call: TRBV12-3/TRBV12-4; j_call: TRBJ1-2; d_call: -; cdr3_aa: CASSFPTGQGYGYTF; cdr3_nt: TGTGCCAGCAGCTTCCCCACGGGCCAGGGGTATGGCTACACCTTC
clone_size: -; v_call: TRBV5-1; j_call: TRBJ2-7; d_call: TRBD1; cdr3_aa: CASSLRQGISYEQYF; cdr3_nt: TGCGCCAGCAGCTTAAGACAGGGGATCTCCTACGAGCAGTACTTC
clone_size: -; v_call: TRBV29-1; j_call: TRBJ1-2; d_call: -; cdr3_aa: CSVGRITRVYGYTF; cdr3_nt: TGCAGCGTTGGAAGGATTACTAGGGTCTATGGCTACACCTTC
clone_size: few; v_call: TRBV18; j_call: TRBJ2-7; d_call: TRBD1; cdr3_aa: CASSPGQGAIYEQYF; cdr3_nt: TGTGCCAGCTCACCGGGACAGGGGGCGATATACGAGCAGTACTTC
clone_size: -; v_call: TRBV5-6; j_call: TRBJ2-7; d_call: -; cdr3_aa: CASSEGGAPYEQYF; cdr3_nt: TGTGCCAGCAGCGAAGGGGGGGCCCCCTACGAGCAGTACTTC
clone_size: -; v_call: TRBV12-5; j_call: TRBJ2-5; d_call: -; cdr3_aa: CASGLVNQETQYF; cdr3_nt: TGTGCTAGTGGTTTGGTGAACCAAGAGACCCAGTACTTC
clone_size: -; v_call: TRBV10-3; j_call: TRBJ2-1; d_call: -; cdr3_aa: CAIGLYNEQFF; cdr3_nt: TGTGCCATCGGCCTCTACAATGAGCAGTTCTTC
clone_size: -; v_call: TRBV18; j_call: TRBJ1-1; d_call: TRBD1; cdr3_aa: CAGSPRTGARTEAFF; cdr3_nt: TGTGCCGGCTCACCTAGGACAGGGGCAAGGACTGAAGCTTTCTTT
clone_size: -; v_call: TRBV7-9; j_call: TRBJ1-1; d_call: TRBD1; cdr3_aa: CASSLTQGVGENTEAFF; cdr3_nt: TGTGCCAGCAGCTTAACACAGGGGGTAGGAGAGAACACTGAAGCTTTCTTT
clone_size: -; v_call: TRBV5-1; j_call: TRBJ2-1; d_call: -; cdr3_aa: CASSKFPTQGLSYNEQFF; cdr3_nt: TGCGCCAGCAGCAAATTCCCCACCCAGGGGCTATCCTACAATGAGCAGTTCTTC
clone_size: once; v_call: TRBV7-8; j_call: TRBJ1-5; d_call: -; cdr3_aa: CASSFGRGMEQPQHF; cdr3_nt: TGTGCCAGCAGCTTCGGACGGGGGATGGAACAGCCCCAGCATTTT
clone_size: -; v_call: TRBV12-3/TRBV12-4; j_call: TRBJ2-7; d_call: TRBD2; cdr3_aa: CASRKREQSYEQYF; cdr3_nt: TGTGCCAGCCGAAAGCGGGAACAATCCTACGAGCAGTACTTC
clone_size: few; v_call: TRBV20-1; j_call: TRBJ1-1; d_call: TRBD1; cdr3_aa: CSAMIPGQYTEAFF; cdr3_nt: TGCAGTGCTATGATACCGGGACAGTACACTGAAGCTTTCTTT
clone_size: -; v_call: TRBV20-1; j_call: TRBJ2-4; d_call: -; cdr3_aa: CSARNKNIQYF; cdr3_nt: TGCAGTGCTAGGAACAAAAACATTCAGTACTTC
clone_size: -; v_call: TRBV4-2; j_call: TRBJ2-5; d_call: -; cdr3_aa: CASSQQEGEGETQYF; cdr3_nt: TGTGCCAGCAGCCAACAGGAGGGAGAAGGAGAGACCCAGTACTTC
clone_size: -; v_call: TRBV5-1; j_call: TRBJ2-3; d_call: -; cdr3_aa: CASSLDQSTDTQYF; cdr3_nt: TGCGCCAGCAGCTTGGACCAGTCCACAGATACGCAGTATTTT
clone_size: -; v_call: TRBV6-1; j_call: TRBJ2-4; d_call: -; cdr3_aa: CASSVDTGIPGEQYF; cdr3_nt: TGTGCCAGCAGTGTGGACACTGGGATCCCGGGGGAGCAGTACTTC
clone_size: -; v_call: TRBV27; j_call: TRBJ2-1; d_call: TRBD2; cdr3_aa: CASSLLAPGRGGNEQFF; cdr3_nt: TGTGCCAGCAGTTTATTGGCGCCCGGGAGGGGAGGCAATGAGCAGTTCTTC
clone_size: many; v_call: TRBV6-5; j_call: TRBJ2-4; d_call: -; cdr3_aa: CASRRIGTKNIQYF; cdr3_nt: TGTGCCAGCAGGAGAATAGGAACCAAAAACATTCAGTACTTC
clone_size: -; v_call: TRBV2; j_call: TRBJ2-5; d_call: -; cdr3_aa: CASSQGRETQYF; cdr3_nt: TGTGCCAGTTCACAGGGGAGGGAGACCCAGTACTTC
clone_size: -; v_call: TRBV6-5; j_call: TRBJ2-7; d_call: -; cdr3_aa: CASSYSSRDHSYEQYF; cdr3_nt: TGTGCCAGCAGTTACTCGAGCAGGGACCATTCCTACGAGCAGTACTTC